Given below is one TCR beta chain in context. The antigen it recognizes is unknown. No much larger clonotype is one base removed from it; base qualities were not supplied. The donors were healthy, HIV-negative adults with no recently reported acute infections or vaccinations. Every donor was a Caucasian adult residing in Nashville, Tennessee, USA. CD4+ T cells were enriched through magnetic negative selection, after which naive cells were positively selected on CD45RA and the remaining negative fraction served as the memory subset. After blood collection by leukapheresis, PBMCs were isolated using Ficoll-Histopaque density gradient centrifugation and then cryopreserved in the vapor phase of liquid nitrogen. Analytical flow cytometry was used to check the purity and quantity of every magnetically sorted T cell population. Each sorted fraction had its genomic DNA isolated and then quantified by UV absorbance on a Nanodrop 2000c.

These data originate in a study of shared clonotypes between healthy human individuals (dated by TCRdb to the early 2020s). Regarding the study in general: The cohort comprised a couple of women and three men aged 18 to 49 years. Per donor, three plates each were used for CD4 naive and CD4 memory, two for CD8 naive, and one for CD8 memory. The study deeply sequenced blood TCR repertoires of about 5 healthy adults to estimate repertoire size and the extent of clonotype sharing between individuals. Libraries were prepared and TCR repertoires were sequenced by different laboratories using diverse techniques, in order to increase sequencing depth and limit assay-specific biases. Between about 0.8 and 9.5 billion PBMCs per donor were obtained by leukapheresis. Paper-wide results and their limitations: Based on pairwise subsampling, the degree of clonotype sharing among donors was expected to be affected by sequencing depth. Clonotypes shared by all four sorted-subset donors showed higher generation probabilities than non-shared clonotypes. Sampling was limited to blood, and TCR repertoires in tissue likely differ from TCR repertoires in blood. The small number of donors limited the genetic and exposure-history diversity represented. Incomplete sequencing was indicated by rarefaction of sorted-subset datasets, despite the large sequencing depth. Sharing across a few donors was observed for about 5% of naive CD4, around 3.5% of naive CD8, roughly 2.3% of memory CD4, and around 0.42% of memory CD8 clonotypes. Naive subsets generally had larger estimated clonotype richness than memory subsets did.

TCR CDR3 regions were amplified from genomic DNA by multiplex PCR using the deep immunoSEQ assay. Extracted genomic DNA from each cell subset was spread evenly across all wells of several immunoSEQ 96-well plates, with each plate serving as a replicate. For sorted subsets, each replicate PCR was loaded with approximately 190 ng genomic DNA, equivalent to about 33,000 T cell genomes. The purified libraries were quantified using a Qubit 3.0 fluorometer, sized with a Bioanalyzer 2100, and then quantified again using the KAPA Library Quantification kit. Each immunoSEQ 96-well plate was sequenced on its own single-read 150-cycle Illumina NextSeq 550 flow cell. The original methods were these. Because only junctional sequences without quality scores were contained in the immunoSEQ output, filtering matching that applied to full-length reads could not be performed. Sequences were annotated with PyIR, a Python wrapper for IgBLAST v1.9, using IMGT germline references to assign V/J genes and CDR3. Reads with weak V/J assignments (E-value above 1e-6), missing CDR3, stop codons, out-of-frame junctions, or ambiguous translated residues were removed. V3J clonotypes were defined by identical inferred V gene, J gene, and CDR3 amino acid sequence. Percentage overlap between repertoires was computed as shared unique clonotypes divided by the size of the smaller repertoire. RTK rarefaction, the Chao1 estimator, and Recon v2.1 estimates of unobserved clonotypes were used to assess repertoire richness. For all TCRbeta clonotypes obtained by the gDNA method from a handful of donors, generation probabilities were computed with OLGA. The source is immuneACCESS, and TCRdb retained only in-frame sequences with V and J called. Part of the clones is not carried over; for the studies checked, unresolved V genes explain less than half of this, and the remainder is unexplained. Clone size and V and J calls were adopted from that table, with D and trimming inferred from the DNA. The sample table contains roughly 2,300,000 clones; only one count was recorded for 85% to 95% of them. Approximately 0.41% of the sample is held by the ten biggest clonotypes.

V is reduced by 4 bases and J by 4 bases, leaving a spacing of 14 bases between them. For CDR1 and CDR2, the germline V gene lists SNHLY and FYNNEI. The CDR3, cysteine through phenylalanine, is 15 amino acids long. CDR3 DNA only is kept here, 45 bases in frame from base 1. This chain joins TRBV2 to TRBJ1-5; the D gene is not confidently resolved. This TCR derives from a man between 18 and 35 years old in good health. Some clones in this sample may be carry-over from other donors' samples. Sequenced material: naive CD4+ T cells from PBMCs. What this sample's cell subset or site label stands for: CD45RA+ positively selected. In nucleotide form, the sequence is TGTGCCAGCAGTGGGGCGAAGGCAGCGAATCAGCCCCAGCATTTT. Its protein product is CASSGAKAANQPQHF. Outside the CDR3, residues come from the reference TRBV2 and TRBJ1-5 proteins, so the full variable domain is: EPEVTQTPSHQVTQMGQEVILRCVPISNHLYFYWYRQILGQKVEFLVSFYNNEISEKSEIFDDQFSVERPDGSNFTLKIRSTKLEDSAMYFCASSGAKAANQPQHFGDGTRLSIL.